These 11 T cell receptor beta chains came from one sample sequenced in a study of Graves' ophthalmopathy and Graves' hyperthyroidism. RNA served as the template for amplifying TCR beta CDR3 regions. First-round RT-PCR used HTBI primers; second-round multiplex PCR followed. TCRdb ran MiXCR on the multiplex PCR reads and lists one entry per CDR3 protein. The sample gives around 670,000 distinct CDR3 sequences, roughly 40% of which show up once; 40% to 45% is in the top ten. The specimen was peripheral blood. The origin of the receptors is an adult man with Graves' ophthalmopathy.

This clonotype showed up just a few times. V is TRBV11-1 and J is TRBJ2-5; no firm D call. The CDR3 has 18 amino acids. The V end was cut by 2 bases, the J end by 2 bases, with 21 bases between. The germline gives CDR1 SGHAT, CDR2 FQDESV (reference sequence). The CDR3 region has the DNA TGTGCCAGCAGCTTAAACTCTGGGTCTGGGCGGCCTCAAGAGACCCAGTACTTC. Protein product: CASSLNSGSGRPQETQYF.

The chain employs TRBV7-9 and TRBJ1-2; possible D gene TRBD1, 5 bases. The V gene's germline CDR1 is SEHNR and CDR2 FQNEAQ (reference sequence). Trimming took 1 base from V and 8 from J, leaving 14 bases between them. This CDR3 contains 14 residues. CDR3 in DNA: TGTGCCAGCAGCTTAGGGACACAGACGGGGGGCTACACCTTC. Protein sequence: CASSLGTQTGGYTF.

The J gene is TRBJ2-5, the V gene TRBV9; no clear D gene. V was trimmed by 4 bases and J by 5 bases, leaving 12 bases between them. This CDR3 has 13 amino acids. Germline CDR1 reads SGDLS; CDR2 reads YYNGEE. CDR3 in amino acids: CASSQGMGETQYF. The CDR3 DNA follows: TGTGCCAGCAGCCAAGGTATGGGGGAGACCCAGTACTTC.

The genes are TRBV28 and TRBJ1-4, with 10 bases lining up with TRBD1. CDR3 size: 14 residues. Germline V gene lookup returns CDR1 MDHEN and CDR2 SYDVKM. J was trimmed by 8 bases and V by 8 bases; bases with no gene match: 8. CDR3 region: CASVGDRGVEKLFF. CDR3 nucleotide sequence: TGTGCCAGCGTTGGGGACAGGGGTGTGGAAAAACTGTTTTTT. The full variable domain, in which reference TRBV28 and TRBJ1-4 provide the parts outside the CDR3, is DVKVTQSSRYLVKRTGEKVFLECVQDMDHENMFWYRQDPGLGLRLIYFSYDVKMKEKGDIPEGYSVSREKKERFSLILESASTNQTSMYLCASVGDRGVEKLFFGSGTQLSVL.

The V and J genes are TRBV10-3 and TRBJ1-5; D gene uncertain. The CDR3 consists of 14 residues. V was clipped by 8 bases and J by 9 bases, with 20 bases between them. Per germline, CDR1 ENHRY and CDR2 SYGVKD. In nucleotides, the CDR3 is TGTGCCATCCCCCAGTCCGGGGTAGTTCGGCCCCAGCATTTT. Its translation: CAIPQSGVVRPQHF.

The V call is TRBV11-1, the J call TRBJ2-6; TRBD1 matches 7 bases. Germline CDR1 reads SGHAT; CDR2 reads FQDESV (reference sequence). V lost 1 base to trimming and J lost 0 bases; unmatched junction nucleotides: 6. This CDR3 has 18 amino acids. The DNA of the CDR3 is TGTGCCAGCAGCTTAGACTGGACAGGCGGCTCTGGGGCCAACGTCCTGACTTTC. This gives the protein CASSLDWTGGSGANVLTF.

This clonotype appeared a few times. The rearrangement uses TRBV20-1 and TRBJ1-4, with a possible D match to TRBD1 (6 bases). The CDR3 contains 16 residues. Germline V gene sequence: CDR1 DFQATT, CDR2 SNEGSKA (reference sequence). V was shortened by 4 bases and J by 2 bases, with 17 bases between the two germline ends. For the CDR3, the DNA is TGCAGTGCTATTGGGACACAAACCTTCACTAATGAAAAACTGTTTTTT. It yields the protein CSAIGTQTFTNEKLFF.

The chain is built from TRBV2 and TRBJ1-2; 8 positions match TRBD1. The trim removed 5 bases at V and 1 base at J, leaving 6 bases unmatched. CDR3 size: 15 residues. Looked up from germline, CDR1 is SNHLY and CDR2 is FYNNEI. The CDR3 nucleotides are TGTGCCAGCAGTTTATCCAGGGGGCTTAACTATGGCTACACCTTC. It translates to CASSLSRGLNYGYTF. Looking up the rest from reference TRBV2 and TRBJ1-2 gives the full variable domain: EPEVTQTPSHQVTQMGQEVILRCVPISNHLYFYWYRQILGQKVEFLVSFYNNEISEKSEIFDDQFSVERPDGSNFTLKIRSTKLEDSAMYFCASSLSRGLNYGYTFGSGTRLTVV.

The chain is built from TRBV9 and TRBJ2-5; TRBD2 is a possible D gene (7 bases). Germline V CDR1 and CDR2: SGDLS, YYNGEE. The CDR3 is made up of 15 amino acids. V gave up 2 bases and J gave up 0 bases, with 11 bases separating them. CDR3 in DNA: TGTGCCAGCAGCGTCGCGGGGGCGTACCAAGAGACCCAGTACTTC. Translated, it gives CASSVAGAYQETQYF.

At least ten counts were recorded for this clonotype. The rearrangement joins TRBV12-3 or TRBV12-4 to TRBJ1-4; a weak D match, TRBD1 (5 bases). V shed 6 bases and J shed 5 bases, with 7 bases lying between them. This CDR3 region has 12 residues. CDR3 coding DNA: TGTGCCAGCAGGCGACAGAATGAAAAACTGTTTTTT. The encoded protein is CASRRQNEKLFF.

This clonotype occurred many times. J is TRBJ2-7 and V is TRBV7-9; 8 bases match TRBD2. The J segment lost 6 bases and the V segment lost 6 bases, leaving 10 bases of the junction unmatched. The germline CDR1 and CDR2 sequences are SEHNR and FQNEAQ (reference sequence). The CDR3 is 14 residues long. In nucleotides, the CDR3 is TGTGCCAGCAGGGTCAGCGGGAGTAGAGGCGAGCAGTACTTC. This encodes CASRVSGSRGEQYF.